This T cell receptor beta chain stems from a study of CD8+ T cells in alopecia areata. Turning to the study itself: Tofacitinib administration persisted for 6 to 18 months, succeeded by 6 months off drug. Broader study findings: Having just one nonresponder leaves the connection between baseline CD8+ expansion and response unresolved.

Treatment given: oral pan-JAK inhibitor, 5-10 mg twice daily. The sequencing template was cDNA reverse transcribed from extracted RNA. The method was immunoSEQ multiplex PCR; TCRdb's version includes in-frame clones alone and lacks a portion of them. The table records around 210,000 clones, less than 65% of them present only once. The ends were cut back, 3 bases at V and 1 base at J, with 6 bases in the middle. CDR1 and CDR2 from the germline V gene are SEHNR and FQNEAQ (reference sequence). This CDR3 is built from 13 residues. Regarding this clone: Its antigen is unidentified.

This chain joins TRBV7-9 and TRBJ1-1; no clear D gene. The receptor comes from a human donor with alopecia areata. Sequencing used CD4+ T cells sorted from blood, obtained at week 4, from a patient treated with tofacitinib. The CDR3 DNA is TGTGCCAGCAGCTTCCCTCCGAACACTGAAGCTTTCTTT. Its protein product is CASSFPPNTEAFF.